This is a list of T cell receptor beta chains from one sample in a study of beta chain features in type 1 diabetes. TCRdb's copy holds only in-frame clones and misses some; the assay was immunoSEQ multiplex PCR. The sample consists of some 160,000 clones, 6.5% to 10% of them appearing once. Sequenced material: central memory CD4+ T cells from blood. All receptors come from a woman younger than 30 with type 1 diabetes. CDR3s leave out the opening cysteine and the closing phenylalanine or tryptophan. The D gene is left open where the match is weak.

V: TRBV4-3
D: -
CDR3: ASSQVRALSYNEQF

V: TRBV15
D: TRBD1
CDR3: ATSRGGTGGREQF

V: TRBV2
D: -
CDR3: ASSYSSYEQY

V: TRBV29-1
D: -
CDR3: SVEDRNRVNTDTQY

V: TRBV28
D: -
CDR3: ASSLQGPDTQY

V: TRBV13
D: TRBD1
CDR3: ASSLDRASGYT

V: TRBV5-1
D: -
CDR3: ASSLEKGLGGETQY

V: TRBV5-1
D: -
CDR3: ASSPTGGANTDTQY

V: TRBV14
D: TRBD2
CDR3: ASRGLVYNEQF

V: TRBV9
D: -
CDR3: ASSVDCRGAF

V: TRBV7-7
D: -
CDR3: ASRSCRLVLNEQF

V: TRBV6-1
D: -
CDR3: ASRQITDTQY

V: TRBV7-2
D: TRBD2
CDR3: ASSLAGGRESYNEQF

V: TRBV5-4
D: -
CDR3: ASSQGVSSGYT

V: TRBV5-1
D: -
CDR3: ASSLSVTGSYEQY

V: TRBV29-1
D: TRBD2
CDR3: SVDSTSGGDNEQF

V: TRBV7-9
D: -
CDR3: ASSRSGQTGVTEAF

V: TRBV6-5
D: -
CDR3: ASIPSESGGTEAF

V: TRBV18
D: -
CDR3: ASSPTVTGELF

V: TRBV5-4
D: TRBD1
CDR3: ASSFRTGQETQY

V: TRBV4-2
D: TRBD2
CDR3: ASSQDLGLGLGETQY

V: TRBV19
D: -
CDR3: ASALEERSPLH

V: TRBV7-2
D: TRBD1
CDR3: ASSPQMTGSYGYT

V: TRBV5-1
D: TRBD1
CDR3: ASSYGTDGHYGYT

V: TRBV14
D: -
CDR3: ASSQAFLTGELF

V: TRBV5-1
D: TRBD1
CDR3: ASSPDRGRDTQY